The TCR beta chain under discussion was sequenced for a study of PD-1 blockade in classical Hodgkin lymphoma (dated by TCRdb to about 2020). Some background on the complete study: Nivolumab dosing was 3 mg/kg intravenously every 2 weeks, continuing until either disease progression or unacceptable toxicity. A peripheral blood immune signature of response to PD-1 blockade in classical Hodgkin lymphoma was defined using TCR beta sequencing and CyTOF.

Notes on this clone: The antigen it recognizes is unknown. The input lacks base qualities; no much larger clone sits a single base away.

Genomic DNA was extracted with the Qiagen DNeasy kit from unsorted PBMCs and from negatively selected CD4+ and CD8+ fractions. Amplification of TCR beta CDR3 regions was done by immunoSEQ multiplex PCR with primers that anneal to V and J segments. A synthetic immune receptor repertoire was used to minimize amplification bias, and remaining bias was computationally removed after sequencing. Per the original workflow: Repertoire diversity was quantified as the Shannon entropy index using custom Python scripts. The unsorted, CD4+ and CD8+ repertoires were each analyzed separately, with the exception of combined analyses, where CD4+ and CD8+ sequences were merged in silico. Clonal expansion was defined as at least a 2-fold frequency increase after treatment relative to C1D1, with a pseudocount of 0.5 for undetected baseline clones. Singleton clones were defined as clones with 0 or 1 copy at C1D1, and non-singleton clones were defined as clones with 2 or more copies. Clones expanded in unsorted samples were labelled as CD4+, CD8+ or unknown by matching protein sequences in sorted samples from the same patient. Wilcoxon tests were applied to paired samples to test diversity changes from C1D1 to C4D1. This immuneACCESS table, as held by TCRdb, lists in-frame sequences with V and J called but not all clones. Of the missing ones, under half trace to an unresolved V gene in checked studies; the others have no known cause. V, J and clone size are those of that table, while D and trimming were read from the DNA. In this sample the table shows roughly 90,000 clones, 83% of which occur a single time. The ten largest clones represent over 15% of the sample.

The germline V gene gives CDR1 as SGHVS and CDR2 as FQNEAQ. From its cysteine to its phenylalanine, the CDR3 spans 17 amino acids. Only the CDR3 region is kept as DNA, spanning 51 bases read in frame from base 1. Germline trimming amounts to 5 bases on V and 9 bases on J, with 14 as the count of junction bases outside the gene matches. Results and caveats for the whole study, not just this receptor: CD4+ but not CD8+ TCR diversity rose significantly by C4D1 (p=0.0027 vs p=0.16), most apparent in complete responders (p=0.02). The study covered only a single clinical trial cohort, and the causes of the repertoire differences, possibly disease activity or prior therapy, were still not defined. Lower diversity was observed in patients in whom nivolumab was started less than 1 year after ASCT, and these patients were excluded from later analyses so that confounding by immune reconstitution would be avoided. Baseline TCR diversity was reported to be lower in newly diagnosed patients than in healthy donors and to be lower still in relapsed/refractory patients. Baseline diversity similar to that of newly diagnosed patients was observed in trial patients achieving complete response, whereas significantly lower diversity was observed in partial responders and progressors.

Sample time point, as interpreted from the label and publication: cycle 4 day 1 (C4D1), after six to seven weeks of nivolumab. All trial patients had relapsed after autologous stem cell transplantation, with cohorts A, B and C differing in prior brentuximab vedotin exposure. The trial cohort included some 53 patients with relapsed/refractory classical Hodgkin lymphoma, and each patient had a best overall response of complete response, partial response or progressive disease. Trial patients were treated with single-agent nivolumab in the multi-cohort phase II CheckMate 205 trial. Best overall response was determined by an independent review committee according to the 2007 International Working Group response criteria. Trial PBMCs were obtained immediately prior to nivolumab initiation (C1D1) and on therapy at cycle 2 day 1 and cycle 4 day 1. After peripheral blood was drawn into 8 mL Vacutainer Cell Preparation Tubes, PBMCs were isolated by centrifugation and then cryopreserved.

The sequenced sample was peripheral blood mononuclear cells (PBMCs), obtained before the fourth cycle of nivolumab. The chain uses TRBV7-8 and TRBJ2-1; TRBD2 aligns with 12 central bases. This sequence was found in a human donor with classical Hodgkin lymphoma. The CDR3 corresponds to CASSRATLAGGRVEQFF. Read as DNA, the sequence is TGTGCCAGCAGCCGAGCGACGCTAGCGGGAGGGAGGGTTGAGCAGTTCTTC.